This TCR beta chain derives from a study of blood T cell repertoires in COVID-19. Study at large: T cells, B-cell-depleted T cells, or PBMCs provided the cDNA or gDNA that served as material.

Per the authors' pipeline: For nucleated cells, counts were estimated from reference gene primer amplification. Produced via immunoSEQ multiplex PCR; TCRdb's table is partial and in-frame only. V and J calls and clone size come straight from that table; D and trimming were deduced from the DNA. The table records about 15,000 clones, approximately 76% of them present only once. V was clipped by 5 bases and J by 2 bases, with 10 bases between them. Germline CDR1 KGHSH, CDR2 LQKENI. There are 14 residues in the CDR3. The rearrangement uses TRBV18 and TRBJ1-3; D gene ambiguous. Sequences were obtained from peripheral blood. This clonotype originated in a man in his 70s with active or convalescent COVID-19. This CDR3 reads CASSSSAAGNTIYF. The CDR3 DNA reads TGTGCCAGCTCAAGTTCTGCAGCTGGAAACACCATATATTTT. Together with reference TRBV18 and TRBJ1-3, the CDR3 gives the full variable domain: NAGVMQNPRHLVRRRGQEARLRCSPMKGHSHVYWYRQLPEEGLKFMVYLQKENIIDESGMPKERFSAEFPKEGPSILRIQQVVRGDSAAYFCASSSSAAGNTIYFGEGSWLTVV.